The clone carrying this TCR beta chain appeared a few times. Its antigen is not known. The data stem from a study of identical twins. TCRdb analysed the 5' RACE reads with MiXCR anew, one entry per CDR3 protein. In the table there are about 530,000 distinct CDR3 sequences, approximately 20% of which are singletons. The V gene lost 7 bases and the J gene lost 0 bases, with 13 bases spanning the gap. This CDR3 contains 14 residues. CDR1 and CDR2 (germline): SGHAT, FQNNGV. Findings and limits, study-wide: Twins shared beta out-of-frame sequences in excess, but this excess was weaker.

These same records also appear under a second study, on yellow fever vaccine responses in identical twins.

The receptor's source is a woman younger than 35 in good health. The rearrangement links TRBV11-2 to TRBJ2-7, with a weak D call TRBD1 (6 bases). What was sequenced was CD4+ T cells sorted from blood. The CDR3 sequence: CASNPTGHSYEQYF. The CDR3 DNA follows: TGTGCCAGCAACCCCACAGGGCACTCCTACGAGCAGTACTTC.